The clone carrying this T cell receptor beta chain was observed at least ten times. Its antigen is unknown. The data are from a study of T cells in Graves' hyperthyroidism and ophthalmopathy. Findings and caveats of the study: Ophthalmopathy cases were set apart from stable hyperthyroidism by a 13 V-J model. Researchers found most expanded thyroid clonotypes above 0.001 in blood as well.

What was amplified from RNA transcripts were TCR beta CDR3 regions. Using the HTBI primer set, a first-round RT-PCR was run on the TCR CDR3. One entry per CDR3 protein, called by TCRdb with MiXCR from the multiplex PCR reads. The table lists around 500,000 distinct CDR3 sequences, 16% of them singletons. Germline V lookup: CDR1 MDHEN, CDR2 SYDVKM. The length of the CDR3 is 12 residues. V lost 6 bases, J lost 3 bases, and 8 bases lay in between. Clinical Activity Scores of at least 3, NOSPECS grades of at least 4 and durations under 3 months characterized ophthalmopathy patients. The PBMCs were taken from roughly 10 ml of fresh peripheral blood.

This receptor was obtained from a woman aged 25 to 39 with Graves' ophthalmopathy. The chain carries TRBV28 and TRBJ1-1; no definite D call. The sequenced material came from blood. The DNA for the CDR3 is TGTGCCAGCAGGTTAACGTACACTGAAGCTTTCTTT. Translation: CASRLTYTEAFF.